This T cell receptor (beta chain) was captured in a study of cytomegalovirus exposure and HLA in healthy donors. Concerning this clone: Its specificity is not known.

The primer mix had 60 Vbeta and 13 Jbeta primers. The protocol was immunoSEQ multiplex PCR, while the TCRdb copy is restricted to in-frame clones and leaves out a portion. The table lists under 150,000 clones, 78% of them singletons, with less than 2% in the top ten. Study results and caveats: Most TCR beta V segments were productive about 90% or about 30% of the time in an earlier analysis. Several of the most significant clusters appeared linked to common viral pathogens, based on a later analysis.

The length of the CDR3 is 14 residues. The J segment lost 6 bases and the V segment lost 7 bases, leaving 15 bases of the junction unmatched. Germline V CDR1 and CDR2: SQVTM, ANQGSEA. Nominally healthy donors provided the samples, though records likely missed some immune exposures. The origin of this receptor is a woman aged 40 to 50 in good health and CMV-seronegative. This rearrangement joins TRBV29-1 to TRBJ2-7, with 7 bases matching TRBD1. The sample was PBMCs. The CDR3 loop reads CSAKVAGGASEQYF. Written as DNA, the CDR3 is TGCAGCGCGAAAGTGGCAGGGGGAGCCTCCGAGCAGTACTTC.